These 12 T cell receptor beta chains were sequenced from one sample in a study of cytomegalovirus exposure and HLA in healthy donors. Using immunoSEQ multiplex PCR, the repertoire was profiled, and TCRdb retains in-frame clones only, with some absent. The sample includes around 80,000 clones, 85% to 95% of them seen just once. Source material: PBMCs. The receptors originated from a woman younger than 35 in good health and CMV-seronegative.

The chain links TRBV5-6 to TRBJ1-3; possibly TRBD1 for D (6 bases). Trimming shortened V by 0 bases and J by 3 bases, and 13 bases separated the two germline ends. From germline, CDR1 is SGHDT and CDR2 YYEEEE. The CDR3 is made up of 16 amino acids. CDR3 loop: CASSLGSQGSGNTIYF. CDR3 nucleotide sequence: TGTGCCAGCAGCTTGGGAAGTCAGGGGAGTGGAAACACCATATATTTT. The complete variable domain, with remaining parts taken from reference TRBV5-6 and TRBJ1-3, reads DAGVTQSPTHLIKTRGQQVTLRCSPKSGHDTVSWYQQALGQGPQFIFQYYEEEERQRGNFPDRFSGHQFPNYSSELNVNALLLGDSALYLCASSLGSQGSGNTIYFGEGSWLTVV.

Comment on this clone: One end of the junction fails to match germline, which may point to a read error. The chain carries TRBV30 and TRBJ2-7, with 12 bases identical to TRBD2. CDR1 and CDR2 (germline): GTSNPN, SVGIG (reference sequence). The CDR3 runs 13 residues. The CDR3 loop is CAWRRLAGEGVHF. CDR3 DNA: TGTGCCTGGAGGCGACTAGCGGGAGAGGGGGTTCACTTC.

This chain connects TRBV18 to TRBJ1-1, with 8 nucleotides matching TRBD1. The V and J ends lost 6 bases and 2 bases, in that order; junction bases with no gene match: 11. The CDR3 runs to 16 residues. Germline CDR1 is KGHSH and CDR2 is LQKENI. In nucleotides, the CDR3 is TGTGCCAGCTCGACGGGGGACAGGCCATCCAACACTGAAGCTTTCTTT. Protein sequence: CASSTGDRPSNTEAFF.

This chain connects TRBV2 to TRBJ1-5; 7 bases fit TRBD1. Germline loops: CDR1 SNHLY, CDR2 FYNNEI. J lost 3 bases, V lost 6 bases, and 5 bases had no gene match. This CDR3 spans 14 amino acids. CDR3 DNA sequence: TGTGCCAGCAGAGAGACAGGGAACAATCAGCCCCAGCATTTT. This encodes CASRETGNNQPQHF.

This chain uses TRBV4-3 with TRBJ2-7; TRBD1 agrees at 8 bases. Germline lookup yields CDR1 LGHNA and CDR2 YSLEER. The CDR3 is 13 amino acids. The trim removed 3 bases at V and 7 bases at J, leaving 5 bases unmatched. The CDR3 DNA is TGCGCCAGCAGCCACAGGGGGCTGGGGGAGCAGTACTTC. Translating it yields CASSHRGLGEQYF.

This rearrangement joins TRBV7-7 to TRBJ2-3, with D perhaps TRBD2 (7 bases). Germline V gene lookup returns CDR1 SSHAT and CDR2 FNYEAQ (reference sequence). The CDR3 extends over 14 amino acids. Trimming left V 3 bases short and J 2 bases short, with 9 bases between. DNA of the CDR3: TGTGCCAGCAGCTTGGGGGGGCCCACAGATACGCAGTATTTT. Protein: CASSLGGPTDTQYF.

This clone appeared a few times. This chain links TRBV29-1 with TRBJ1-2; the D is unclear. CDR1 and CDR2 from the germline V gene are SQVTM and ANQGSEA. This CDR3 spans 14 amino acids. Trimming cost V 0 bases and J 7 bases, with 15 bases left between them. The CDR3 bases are TGCAGCGTTGAAGAACCGGGGAGGTCGGGTGGCTACACCTTC. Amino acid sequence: CSVEEPGRSGGYTF.

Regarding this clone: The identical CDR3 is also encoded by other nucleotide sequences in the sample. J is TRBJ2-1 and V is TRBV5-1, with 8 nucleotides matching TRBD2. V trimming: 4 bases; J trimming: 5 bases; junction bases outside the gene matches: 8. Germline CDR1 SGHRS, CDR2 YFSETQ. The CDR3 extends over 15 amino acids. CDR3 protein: CASSPGLAGNNEQFF. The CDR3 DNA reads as TGCGCCAGCAGCCCGGGGCTAGCGGGTAACAATGAGCAGTTCTTC.

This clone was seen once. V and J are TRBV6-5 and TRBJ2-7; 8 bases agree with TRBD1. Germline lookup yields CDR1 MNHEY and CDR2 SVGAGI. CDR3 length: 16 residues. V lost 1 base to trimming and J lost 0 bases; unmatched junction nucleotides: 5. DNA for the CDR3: TGTGCCAGCAGTTACTGGACAGGGAAGAGCTCCTACGAGCAGTACTTC. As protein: CASSYWTGKSSYEQYF.

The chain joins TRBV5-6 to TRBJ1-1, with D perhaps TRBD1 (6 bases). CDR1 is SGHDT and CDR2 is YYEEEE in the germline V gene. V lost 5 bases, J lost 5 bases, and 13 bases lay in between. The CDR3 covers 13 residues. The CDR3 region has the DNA TGTGCCAGCAGGTGGGGGCGCCGAACTGAAGCTTTCTTT. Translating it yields CASRWGRRTEAFF.

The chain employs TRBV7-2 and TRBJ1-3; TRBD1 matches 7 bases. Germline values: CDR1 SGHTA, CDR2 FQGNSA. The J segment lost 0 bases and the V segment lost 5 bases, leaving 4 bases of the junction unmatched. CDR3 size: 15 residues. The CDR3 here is CASSPRDSSGNTIYF. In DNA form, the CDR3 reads TGTGCCAGCAGCCCGCGGGACAGCTCTGGAAACACCATATATTTT. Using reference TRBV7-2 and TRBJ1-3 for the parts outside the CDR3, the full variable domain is GAGVSQSPSNKVTEKGKDVELRCDPISGHTALYWYRQSLGQGLEFLIYFQGNSAPDKSGLPSDRFSAERTGGSVSTLTIQRTQQEDSAVYLCASSPRDSSGNTIYFGEGSWLTVV.

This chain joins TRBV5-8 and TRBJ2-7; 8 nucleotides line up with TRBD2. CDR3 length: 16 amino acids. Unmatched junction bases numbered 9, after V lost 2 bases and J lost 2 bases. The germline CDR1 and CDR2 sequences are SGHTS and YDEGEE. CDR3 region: CASSFRNGGETYEQYF. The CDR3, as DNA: TGTGCCAGCAGCTTTCGGAACGGGGGGGAAACCTACGAGCAGTACTTC.